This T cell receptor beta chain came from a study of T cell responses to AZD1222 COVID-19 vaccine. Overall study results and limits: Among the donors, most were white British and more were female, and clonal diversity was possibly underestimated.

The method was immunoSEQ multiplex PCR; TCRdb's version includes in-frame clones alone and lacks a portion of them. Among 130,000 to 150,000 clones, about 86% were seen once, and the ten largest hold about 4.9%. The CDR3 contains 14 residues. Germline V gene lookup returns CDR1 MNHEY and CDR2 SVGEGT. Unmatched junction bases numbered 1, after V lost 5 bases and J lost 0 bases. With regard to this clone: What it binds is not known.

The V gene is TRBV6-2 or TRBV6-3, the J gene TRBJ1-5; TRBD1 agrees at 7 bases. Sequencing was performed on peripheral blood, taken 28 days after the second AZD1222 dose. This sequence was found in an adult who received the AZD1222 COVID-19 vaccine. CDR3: CASSPGGSNQPQHF. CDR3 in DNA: TGTGCCAGCAGTCCAGGGGGTAGCAATCAGCCCCAGCATTTT.